This T cell receptor beta chain was found in a study of STAT5B mutations in CD4+ large granular lymphocyte leukemia. The study's findings and limits: Main leukemic clonotypes were patient-specific, but under 30% appeared at low frequency elsewhere. Compared with healthy controls (2/35), patient top clones favored TRBV06 (8/27).

Healthy controls were blood donor buffy coats. Generated by immunoSEQ multiplex PCR, the TCRdb table keeps only in-frame clones and is missing some. Here the sample spans tens of thousands of clones, about 81% being singletons. Remarks on this clone: The antigen remains undetermined.

In germline, CDR1 is GTSNPN, CDR2 SVGIG (reference sequence). There are 15 residues in the CDR3. Material for sequencing was CD4+ T cells from blood buffy coats. V is TRBV30 and J is TRBJ2-5, with 12 bases that match TRBD2. The J call may be in error: the DNA end matches TRBJ2-7 better. The TCR originated in a human donor in good health. Written as DNA, the CDR3 is TGTGCCTGGAGGGCACTAGCGGGGGGATCCTACGAGCAGTACTTC. Amino acid sequence: CAWRALAGGSYEQYF.